Sequencing of this TCR beta chain was carried out in a study of cytomegalovirus exposure and HLA in healthy donors. In the study overall: A data release that came early held some 84 million unique TCRs from HLA-typed donors.

To note about this clone: The antigen remains undetermined.

Findings of the study overall: In presence/absence analyses, roughly uniform sequencing depth across donors was assumed.

Germline V gene data show CDR1 as MNHEY and CDR2 as SMNVEV (reference sequence). This CDR3 contains 14 residues. Trimming removed 5 bases at V and 1 base at J, with 9 bases between. Vbeta (60) and Jbeta (13) primers were used in the PCR. This table comes from immunoSEQ multiplex PCR, and its TCRdb copy is limited to in-frame clones, with some not included. This table has 250,000 to 350,000 clones, roughly 70% appearing once. This clonotype was sampled from a female donor in good health and CMV-seronegative. Material: PBMCs. This chain links TRBV27 with TRBJ1-3; a possible D gene is TRBD1 (5 bases). DNA of the CDR3: TGTGCCAGCAGTGACTCAGGGTCTGGAAACACCATATATTTT. This encodes CASSDSGSGNTIYF.